The 23 T cell receptor beta chains in this list originate from one sample, sequenced in a study of Graves' ophthalmopathy and Graves' hyperthyroidism. Investigators amplified TCR beta CDR3 regions from RNA transcripts. First-round RT-PCR employed HTBI primers, with a second-round multiplex PCR after it. In TCRdb, the multiplex PCR reads were re-called with MiXCR into one record per CDR3 protein. The sample records 600,000 to 700,000 distinct CDR3 sequences, 35% to 45% being singletons. Sequencing used peripheral blood. These receptors were collected from an adult man with Graves' ophthalmopathy.

The chain uses TRBV20-1 and TRBJ2-5, with 7 bases lining up with TRBD2. Per germline, CDR1 DFQATT and CDR2 SNEGSKA (reference sequence). CDR3 length: 14 residues. V dropped 0 bases and J dropped 5; count of bases not matched to a gene: 6. CDR3 region: CSARDGEAGETQYF. The CDR3 DNA reads as TGCAGTGCTAGAGATGGAGAAGCGGGGGAGACCCAGTACTTC.

The V gene is TRBV25-1, the J gene TRBJ2-7; D tentatively reads TRBD1 or TRBD2 (5 bases each). V was shortened by 5 bases and J by 2 bases, with 25 bases between the two germline ends. This CDR3 is 18 amino acids long. Germline V gene data show CDR1 as MGHDK and CDR2 as SYGVNS. In nucleotides, the CDR3 is TGTGCCAGCAGTCATTATTTTTCCGGGACCCCTGGGACCTACGAGCAGTACTTC. It codes for CASSHYFSGTPGTYEQYF.

The chain links TRBV27 to TRBJ1-2; weak D call: TRBD1 (6 bases). This CDR3 is built from 14 residues. Germline V CDR1 and CDR2: MNHEY, SMNVEV (reference sequence). V was cut by 3 bases and J by 3 bases, with 11 bases left in between. CDR3 residues: CASSFWAGDYGYTF. The CDR3 DNA reads TGTGCCAGCAGTTTTTGGGCAGGGGACTATGGCTACACCTTC.

As for this clonotype: Relative to the germline gene, one junction end is altered; a read error may explain this. The chain is built from TRBV10-2 and TRBJ1-6, with D perhaps TRBD1 (5 bases). CDR1 is WSHSY, CDR2 SAAADI, per germline. The CDR3 is 14 amino acids. The CDR3 DNA is TGTGCCTGGAGTGTACCAGGGAGTAGCTCACCCCTCCACTTT. Its protein is CAWSVPGSSSPLHF.

For this clonotype: Relative to the germline gene, one junction end is altered; a read error may explain this. The chain is built from TRBV10-3 and TRBJ1-2, with 10 nucleotides matching TRBD1. Germline V gene lookup returns CDR1 ENHRY and CDR2 SYGVKD. CDR3 length equals 16 residues. In DNA form, the CDR3 reads TGTGCCAGCAGTCCGGGTCTGGGACAGGGGAACTATGGCTACACCTTC. Its protein is CASSPGLGQGNYGYTF.

This clonotype was counted between two and nine times. V and J are TRBV12-3 or TRBV12-4 and TRBJ1-4, with 7 bases fitting TRBD1. This CDR3 contains 15 residues. The V gene end was trimmed by 7 bases and the J gene end by 8 bases; junction bases not matched to a gene: 13. CDR3: CASKSFRGGGEKLFF. In DNA form, the CDR3 reads TGTGCCAGCAAATCGTTCAGGGGGGGGGGCGAAAAACTGTTTTTT.

V and J are TRBV10-2 and TRBJ1-6; possible D gene TRBD1, 5 bases. Trimming left V 3 bases short and J 10 bases short, with 13 bases between. Germline CDR1 WSHSY, CDR2 SAAADI. The CDR3 extends over 14 amino acids. The CDR3 sequence: CASSEWGAGSPLHF. The CDR3 DNA follows: TGCGCCAGCAGTGAATGGGGCGCGGGGTCACCCCTCCACTTT.

This clonotype has ten or more counts. The V call is TRBV2, the J call TRBJ2-7; D may be TRBD1 (6 bases). The CDR3 contains 13 residues. Deletions cut 4 bases from V and 2 bases from J, with 9 bases between. Germline values: CDR1 SNHLY, CDR2 FYNNEI. The chain's CDR3 is CASSGQVAYEQYF. For the CDR3, the DNA is TGTGCCAGCAGTGGACAGGTAGCCTACGAGCAGTACTTC.

This chain connects TRBV7-2 to TRBJ2-7; D not certain. V was trimmed by 5 bases and J by 3 bases, leaving 14 bases between them. The V gene's germline CDR1 is SGHTA and CDR2 FQGNSA. The CDR3 has 14 amino acids. CDR3 sequence (DNA): TGTGCCAGCAGCCAAGCCAGACGCCACTACGAGCAGTACTTC. This translates into CASSQARRHYEQYF. Full variable domain (remainder filled in from reference TRBV7-2 and TRBJ2-7): GAGVSQSPSNKVTEKGKDVELRCDPISGHTALYWYRQSLGQGLEFLIYFQGNSAPDKSGLPSDRFSAERTGGSVSTLTIQRTQQEDSAVYLCASSQARRHYEQYFGPGTRLTVT.

V is TRBV20-1 and J is TRBJ2-7, with 11 bases aligning to TRBD2. J lost 2 bases, V lost 0 bases, and 6 bases had no gene match. The CDR3 runs 16 residues. In germline, CDR1 is DFQATT, CDR2 SNEGSKA (reference sequence). Here the CDR3 DNA reads TGCAGTGCTAGAGACGCGACTAGCGGGGAAGCCTACGAGCAGTACTTC. It codes for CSARDATSGEAYEQYF.

This chain connects TRBV4-3 to TRBJ1-3, with D uncertain. V lost 0 bases and J 3 bases, leaving 12 bases between the germline ends. The CDR3 loop spans 16 amino acids. Germline V gene lookup returns CDR1 LGHNA and CDR2 YSLEER. The CDR3 DNA sequence: TGCGCCAGCAGCCAAGATTGGATGACTGTTGGAAACACCATATATTTT. This codes for CASSQDWMTVGNTIYF.

This clonotype was observed at least ten times. The chain links TRBV5-1 to TRBJ1-1; D possibly corresponds to TRBD1 (5 bases). The CDR3 spans 14 residues. Trimming pared 4 bases from V and 1 base from J, leaving 11 bases between. The V gene's germline CDR1 is SGHRS and CDR2 YFSETQ. The CDR3 reads CASSPTDPNTEAFF. In DNA form, the CDR3 reads TGCGCCAGCAGCCCGACAGACCCGAACACTGAAGCTTTCTTT.

On this clonotype: Mismatch with germline at one junction end may stem from a read error. This chain links TRBV7-9 with TRBJ2-7; the D is unclear. The CDR3 is 11 amino acids. The germline V gene encodes CDR1 SEHNR and CDR2 FQNEAQ (reference sequence). The CDR3 DNA is TGTGCCAGCAGCTATTCGTACGAGCAGTGCTTC. Its translation is CASSYSYEQCF.

Concerning this clonotype: One end of the junction fails to match germline, which may point to a read error. The gene calls are TRBV10-3 and TRBJ2-5; D possibly corresponds to TRBD1 (5 bases). Germline V gene sequence: CDR1 ENHRY, CDR2 SYGVKD. This CDR3 has 16 amino acids. CDR3 in DNA: TGTGCCAGCAGTTACTCGACAGCCCCAACCCAAGAGACCCAGTACTTC. This sequence encodes CASSYSTAPTQETQYF.

As for this clonotype: A read error may produce the germline difference seen at one junction end. This chain uses TRBV7-8 with TRBJ2-5; D remains unclear. Germline assignment: CDR1 SGHVS and CDR2 FQNEAQ. CDR3 length equals 14 residues. Here the CDR3 reads CASSLAQSQETQYF. CDR3 nucleotide sequence: TGCGCCAGCAGCTTGGCACAGTCCCAAGAGACCCAGTACTTC.

This clonotype was counted many times. The V call is TRBV27, the J call TRBJ1-1; D gene ambiguous. The length of the CDR3 is 12 residues. V gave up 4 bases and J gave up 3 bases, with 6 bases separating them. Germline lookup yields CDR1 MNHEY and CDR2 SMNVEV (reference sequence). The CDR3, as DNA: TGTGCCAGCAGTTCATCGGACACTGAAGCTTTCTTT. Encoded protein: CASSSSDTEAFF.

This clonotype came up many times. This chain uses TRBV20-1 with TRBJ1-5; D is unresolved. The CDR3 is 14 amino acids. Trimming stripped 0 bases from V and 5 bases from J, with 11 bases between. CDR1 DFQATT and CDR2 SNEGSKA come from the germline V gene (reference sequence). The CDR3, as DNA: TGCAGTGCTAGAGACAGTAGCTACTATCAGCCCCAGCATTTT. Encoded protein: CSARDSSYYQPQHF.

This sequence joins TRBV2 and TRBJ1-1, with D maybe TRBD1 (5 bases). The ends were cut back, 6 bases at V and 4 bases at J, with 12 bases in the middle. The CDR3 extends over 13 amino acids. The germline CDR1 and CDR2 sequences are SNHLY and FYNNEI. The CDR3 reads CASRGVGLTEAFF. DNA for the CDR3: TGTGCCAGCAGGGGGGTGGGGCTCACTGAAGCTTTCTTT.

This clonotype has at least ten counts. The chain joins TRBV12-3 or TRBV12-4 to TRBJ2-7; TRBD1 aligns across 9 bases. There are 14 residues in the CDR3. The V gene end was trimmed by 6 bases and the J gene end by 2 bases; junction bases not matched to a gene: 5. The DNA for the CDR3 is TGTGCCAGCAGCCCCTACAGGGGGCCCTACGAGCAGTACTTC. Residues: CASSPYRGPYEQYF.

This clonotype turned up a few times. This chain joins TRBV12-3 or TRBV12-4 and TRBJ1-5; 11 bases are a match to TRBD1. The CDR3 runs to 16 residues. V gave up 1 base and J gave up 5 bases; unmatched junction bases: 4. This CDR3 reads CASSLGGTGGDQPQHF. The CDR3 DNA reads TGTGCCAGCAGTTTAGGAGGGACAGGGGGAGATCAGCCCCAGCATTTT.

The CDR3 bases are TGTGCCACCAGTGATCTCAAGCGGGAGTCCAGCACCTACAATGAGCAGTTCTTC. It codes for CATSDLKRESSTYNEQFF. The V and J genes are TRBV24-1 and TRBJ2-1; 8 bases map to TRBD2. Losses at the gene ends were 3 bases for V and 2 bases for J; bases not matched to a gene: 11. The CDR3 runs to 18 residues. Germline V gives CDR1 KGHDR, CDR2 SFDVKD.

Worth noting for this clonotype: Without the conserved terminal phenylalanine or tryptophan, this CDR3 likely stems from a read error. This chain connects TRBV24-1 to TRBJ1-2, with TRBD1 matching 7 bases. The germline CDR1 and CDR2 sequences are KGHDR and SFDVKD. The CDR3 is 15 residues long. The CDR3 here is CANSGREGTAYGYTL. The CDR3 DNA reads as TGTGCCAACAGTGGCCGAGAGGGGACAGCCTATGGCTACACCTTG.

V is TRBV25-1 and J is TRBJ1-1, with TRBD1 matching over 8 bases. CDR1 and CDR2 (germline): MGHDK, SYGVNS. The V and J ends lost 9 bases and 4 bases, in that order; junction bases with no gene match: 13. The length of the CDR3 is 15 residues. The CDR3 sequence: CASTRVGQGGTEAFF. CDR3 nucleotide sequence: TGTGCCAGTACCCGAGTTGGACAGGGAGGCACTGAAGCTTTCTTT.